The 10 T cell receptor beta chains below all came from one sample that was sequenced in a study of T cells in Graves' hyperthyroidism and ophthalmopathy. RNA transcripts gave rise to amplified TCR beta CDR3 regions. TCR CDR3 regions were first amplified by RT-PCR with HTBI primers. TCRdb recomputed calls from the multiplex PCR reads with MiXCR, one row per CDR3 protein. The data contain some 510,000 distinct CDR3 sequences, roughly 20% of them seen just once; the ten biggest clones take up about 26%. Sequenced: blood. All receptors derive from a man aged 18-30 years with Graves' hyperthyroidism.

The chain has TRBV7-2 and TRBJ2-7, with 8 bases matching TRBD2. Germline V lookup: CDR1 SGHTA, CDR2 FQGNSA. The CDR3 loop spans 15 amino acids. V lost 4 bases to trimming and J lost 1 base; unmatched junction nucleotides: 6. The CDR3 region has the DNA TGTGCCAGCAGCTCCGCGGGGGGCCTGTCCTACGAGCAGTACTTC. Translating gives CASSSAGGLSYEQYF.

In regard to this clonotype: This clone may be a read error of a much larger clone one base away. The DNA for the CDR3 is TGCAGTGCTATCACTTCAGGGACCCTTTCCTACGAGCAGTACTTC. It yields the protein CSAITSGTLSYEQYF. The V and J genes are TRBV20-1 and TRBJ2-7; the D call may be TRBD1 or TRBD2 (5 bases each). V was shortened by 4 bases and J by 1 base, with 17 bases between the two germline ends. The germline CDR1 and CDR2 sequences are DFQATT and SNEGSKA (reference sequence). The CDR3 length is 15 residues.

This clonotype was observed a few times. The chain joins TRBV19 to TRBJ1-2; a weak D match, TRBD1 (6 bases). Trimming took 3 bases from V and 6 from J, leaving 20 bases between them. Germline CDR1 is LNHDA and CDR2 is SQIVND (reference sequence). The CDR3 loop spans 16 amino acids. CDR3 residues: CASSMWYRAGFNGYTF. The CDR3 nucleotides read TGTGCCAGTAGTATGTGGTACAGGGCAGGATTTAATGGCTACACCTTC.

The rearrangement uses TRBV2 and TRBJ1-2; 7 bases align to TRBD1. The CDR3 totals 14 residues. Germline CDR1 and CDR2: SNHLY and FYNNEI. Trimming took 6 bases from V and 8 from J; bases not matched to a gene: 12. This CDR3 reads CASSPGDSQGGYTF. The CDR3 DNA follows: TGTGCCAGCAGCCCAGGGGACAGCCAAGGAGGCTACACCTTC.

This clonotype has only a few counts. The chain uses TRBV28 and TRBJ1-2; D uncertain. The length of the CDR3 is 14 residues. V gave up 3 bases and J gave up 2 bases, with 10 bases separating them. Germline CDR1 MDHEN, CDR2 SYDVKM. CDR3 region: CASSFAKKNYGYTF. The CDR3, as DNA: TGTGCCAGCAGTTTTGCCAAAAAAAACTATGGCTACACCTTC.

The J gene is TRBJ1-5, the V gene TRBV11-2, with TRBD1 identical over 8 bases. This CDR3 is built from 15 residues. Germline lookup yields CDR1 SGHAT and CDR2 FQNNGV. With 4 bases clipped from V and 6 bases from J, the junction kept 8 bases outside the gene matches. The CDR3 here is CASSSDTGGAQPQHF. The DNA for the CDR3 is TGTGCCAGCAGCTCCGATACAGGGGGAGCTCAGCCCCAGCATTTT.

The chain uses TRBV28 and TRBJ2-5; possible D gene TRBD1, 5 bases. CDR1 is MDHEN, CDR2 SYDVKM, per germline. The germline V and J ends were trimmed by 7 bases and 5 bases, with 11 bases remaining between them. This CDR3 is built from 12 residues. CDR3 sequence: CASNQGWETQYF. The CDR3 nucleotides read TGTGCCAGCAACCAGGGTTGGGAGACCCAGTACTTC.

This CDR3 reads CASSPPGPYF. The CDR3 DNA reads as TGTGCCAGCAGTCCGCCGGGGCCTTACTTC. This chain connects TRBV6-1 to TRBJ2-7; D is possibly TRBD1 or TRBD2 (5 bases each). V lost 5 bases and J lost 13, with 12 bases in between. The length of the CDR3 is 10 residues. Germline loops: CDR1 MNHNS, CDR2 SASEGT.

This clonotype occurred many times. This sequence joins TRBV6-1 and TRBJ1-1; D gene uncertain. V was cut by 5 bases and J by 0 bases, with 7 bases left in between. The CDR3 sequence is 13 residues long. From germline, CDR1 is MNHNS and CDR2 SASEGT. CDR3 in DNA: TGTGCCAGCAGTCCAGTATTGAACACTGAAGCTTTCTTT. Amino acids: CASSPVLNTEAFF.

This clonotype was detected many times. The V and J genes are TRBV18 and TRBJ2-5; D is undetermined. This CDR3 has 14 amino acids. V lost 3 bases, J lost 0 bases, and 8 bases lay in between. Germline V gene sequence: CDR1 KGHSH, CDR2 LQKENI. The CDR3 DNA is TGTGCCAGCTCACCTTCGGTTAACCAAGAGACCCAGTACTTC. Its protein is CASSPSVNQETQYF. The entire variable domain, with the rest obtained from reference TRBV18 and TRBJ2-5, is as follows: NAGVMQNPRHLVRRRGQEARLRCSPMKGHSHVYWYRQLPEEGLKFMVYLQKENIIDESGMPKERFSAEFPKEGPSILRIQQVVRGDSAAYFCASSPSVNQETQYFGPGTRLLVL.